Listed here are 20 T cell receptor beta chains from one sample, sequenced in a study of CD8+ T cells in alopecia areata. RNA extraction was followed by reverse transcription into cDNA, which acted as the sequencing template. Some clones are missing from TCRdb's copy, which holds only in-frame ones; the method was immunoSEQ multiplex PCR. The sample carries more than 200,000 clones, more than 60% recorded once. Treatment meaning: oral pan-JAK inhibitor, 5-10 mg twice daily. The sample here was CD4+ T cells sorted from blood, taken at approximately week 42, from a patient treated with tofacitinib. The receptors originated from a human donor with alopecia areata.

J is TRBJ2-5 and V is TRBV20-1; D assignment may be TRBD1 or TRBD2 (6 bases each). Germline assignment: CDR1 DFQATT and CDR2 SNEGSKA (reference sequence). V was shortened by 5 bases and J by 4 bases, with 8 bases between the two germline ends. The CDR3 has 11 residues. DNA for the CDR3: TGCAGTGCTGGGGGGCTAGAGACCCAGTACTTC. This encodes CSAGGLETQYF.

This clone was detected only a few times. The chain joins TRBV7-3 to TRBJ2-2, with D perhaps TRBD1 (5 bases). CDR3 length: 13 residues. The ends were cut back, 4 bases at V and 7 bases at J, with 10 bases in the middle. Germline CDR1 is SGHTA and CDR2 is FQGTGA. CDR3 sequence: CASSSGNGGELFF. The CDR3 coding sequence is TGTGCCAGCAGCTCAGGGAATGGCGGGGAGCTGTTTTTT.

This clone was counted once. The CDR3 loop reads CASSPGQGGFSDTQYF. CDR3 DNA sequence: TGCGCCAGCAGCCCAGGACAGGGGGGATTTTCAGATACGCAGTATTTT. The V call is TRBV4-1, the J call TRBJ2-3, with 10 nucleotides matching TRBD1. Germline-derived CDR1 and CDR2 are MGHRA and YSYEKL. This CDR3 region has 16 residues. V was clipped by 4 bases and J by 4 bases; unmatched bases: 8.

CDR3 in amino acids: CSVQTDSRSGYTF. In DNA, the CDR3 is TGCAGCGTTCAGACGGACAGCCGATCGGGCTACACCTTC. V and J are TRBV29-1 and TRBJ1-2, with a tentative D call TRBD1 (6 bases). Germline CDR1 reads SQVTM; CDR2 reads ANQGSEA. The length of the CDR3 is 13 residues. Trimming left V 5 bases short and J 8 bases short, with 18 bases between.

The V and J genes are TRBV29-1 and TRBJ1-2, with 10 bases identical to TRBD1. Germline assignment: CDR1 SQVTM and CDR2 ANQGSEA. The CDR3 has 14 residues. J gave up 6 bases and V 6 bases, and 10 bases lay outside the gene matches. The CDR3 DNA reads as TGCAGCGTACCCCGGGACAGGGGAGAGGATGGCTACACCTTC. Translation gives CSVPRDRGEDGYTF.

The table lists this clone with a count of one. The rearrangement joins TRBV29-1 to TRBJ2-5; TRBD2 might be the D (6 bases). The germline V and J ends were trimmed by 7 bases and 5 bases, with 17 bases remaining between them. This CDR3 is 13 amino acids long. In germline, CDR1 is SQVTM, CDR2 ANQGSEA. For the CDR3, the DNA is TGCAGCGCCGGGGGACGGCAGACGGAGACCCAGTACTTC. This translates into CSAGGRQTETQYF.

The chain links TRBV30 to TRBJ1-1; D unresolved. The V end lost 0 bases, the J end lost 1 base, and 18 bases lay between the germline ends. The CDR3 has 17 residues. Germline V gene data show CDR1 as GTSNPN and CDR2 as SVGIG (reference sequence). The CDR3 DNA reads as TGTGCCTGGAGTGTAGGGTGGTGGAGGGTGAAGAACACTGAAGCTTTCTTT. It yields the protein CAWSVGWWRVKNTEAFF.

This clone occurred once. The rearrangement uses TRBV2 and TRBJ2-5; D might be TRBD1 (5 bases). V was trimmed by 4 bases and J by 3 bases, leaving 6 bases between them. Germline values: CDR1 SNHLY, CDR2 FYNNEI. There are 12 residues in the CDR3. The CDR3 coding sequence is TGTGCCAGCAGTGGACAGAAAGAGACCCAGTACTTC. Amino acids: CASSGQKETQYF.

The V and J genes are TRBV27 and TRBJ2-7, with D perhaps TRBD1 (5 bases). Trimming cost V 7 bases and J 1 base, with 11 bases left between them. This CDR3 region has 13 residues. CDR1 and CDR2 (germline): MNHEY, SMNVEV (reference sequence). The CDR3 nucleotides read TGTGCCAGCATTGGGCAGGGTTCCTACGAGCAGTACTTC. This codes for CASIGQGSYEQYF.

V is TRBV7-3 and J is TRBJ1-5; D remains unclear. Trimming took 0 bases from V and 5 from J, leaving 5 bases between them. The V gene's germline CDR1 is SGHTA and CDR2 FQGTGA. The CDR3 totals 13 residues. CDR3: CASSLTGDQPQHF. The CDR3 nucleotides read TGTGCCAGCAGCTTAACTGGGGATCAGCCCCAGCATTTT.

The V gene is TRBV29-1, the J gene TRBJ1-1; TRBD1 matches 7 bases. This CDR3 region has 11 residues. After removal of 6 bases from V and 12 bases from J, the junction contained 10 bases not matched to a gene. CDR1 and CDR2 from the germline V gene are SQVTM and ANQGSEA. The DNA for the CDR3 is TGCAGCGTAGACCAACAGGGGTCCACTTTCTTT. This encodes CSVDQQGSTFF.

This clone was observed a handful of times. The chain couples TRBV25-1 to TRBJ1-2; 10 bases are shared with TRBD1. The CDR3 has 14 amino acids. The germline V gene has CDR1 MGHDK and CDR2 SYGVNS. V lost 5 bases and J lost 5; bases outside the gene matches: 5. The CDR3 region is CASSPPGQGYGYTF. The DNA of the CDR3 is TGTGCCAGCAGTCCGCCGGGACAGGGGTATGGCTACACCTTC.

This clone was picked up a small number of times. The junction differs from germline at one of its ends, possibly a read error. The chain couples TRBV29-1 to TRBJ1-1, with D maybe TRBD1 (5 bases). There are 10 residues in the CDR3. Germline CDR1 SQVTM, CDR2 ANQGSEA. The CDR3 DNA reads as TGCAGCGTTGAAGATGGGGAGGGGATCTTT. This encodes CSVEDGEGIF.

The rearrangement joins TRBV12-5 to TRBJ1-5; 10 nucleotides match TRBD1. Germline V gives CDR1 LGHNT, CDR2 FRNRAP. Trimming removed 6 bases from V and 3 bases from J; junction bases left unmatched: 5. CDR3 length: 15 amino acids. CDR3: CASGLGQGDNQPQHF. The CDR3 DNA is TGTGCTAGTGGCCTCGGACAGGGGGACAATCAGCCCCAGCATTTT.

This clone was detected only once. The chain joins TRBV28 to TRBJ1-2, with 8 positions matching TRBD1. The CDR3 spans 12 residues. J gave up 7 bases and V 7 bases, and 5 bases lay outside the gene matches. The germline V gene has CDR1 MDHEN and CDR2 SYDVKM. The CDR3 region is CASISTGGGYTF. The CDR3 DNA is TGTGCCAGCATCTCTACAGGGGGTGGCTACACCTTC.

This chain links TRBV29-1 with TRBJ1-2; D is unresolved. V was pared by 6 bases and J by 3 bases, with 11 bases between. CDR3 length equals 12 residues. Per the germline V gene, CDR1 is SQVTM and CDR2 is ANQGSEA. The CDR3: CSVERSHYGYTF. The CDR3 DNA sequence: TGCAGCGTCGAACGGAGTCACTATGGCTACACCTTC.

V usage is TRBV19 and J usage is TRBJ1-5; tentatively, D is TRBD1 (6 bases). This CDR3 spans 14 amino acids. Germline loops: CDR1 LNHDA, CDR2 SQIVND (reference sequence). Trimming removed 5 bases at V and 9 bases at J, with 17 bases between. CDR3 DNA sequence: TGTGCCAGTAGTCTTGGGACATTCCGGGGGCCCCAGCATTTT. This encodes CASSLGTFRGPQHF. Complete variable domain (other parts from reference TRBV19 and TRBJ1-5): DGGITQSPKYLFRKEGQNVTLSCEQNLNHDAMYWYRQDPGQGLRLIYYSQIVNDFQKGDIAEGYSVSREKKESFPLTVTSAQKNPTAFYLCASSLGTFRGPQHFGDGTRLSIL.

The chain employs TRBV7-9 and TRBJ2-7; no reliable D call. Between the trimmed V and J ends, which lost 5 bases and 3 bases, there was a span of 5 bases. Germline values: CDR1 SEHNR, CDR2 FQNEAQ (reference sequence). This CDR3 spans 11 amino acids. CDR3 amino acids: CASSNNYEQYF. The CDR3, as DNA: TGTGCCAGCAGCAACAACTACGAGCAGTACTTC.

The rearrangement uses TRBV6-1 and TRBJ2-7; D may be TRBD1 (5 bases). Germline-derived CDR1 and CDR2 are MNHNS and SASEGT. V was shortened by 8 bases and J by 3 bases, with 14 bases between the two germline ends. There are 13 residues in the CDR3. The CDR3 nucleotides read TGTGCCAGCGTGGACAATTTCCGCTACGAGCAGTACTTC. This encodes CASVDNFRYEQYF.

The CDR3 reads CSVTSGTARYYEQYF. CDR3 DNA sequence: TGCAGCGTGACGAGCGGGACAGCCAGGTACTACGAGCAGTACTTC. The rearrangement links TRBV29-1 to TRBJ2-7, with D perhaps being TRBD1 or TRBD2 (7 bases each). The CDR3 covers 15 residues. CDR1 and CDR2 (germline): SQVTM, ANQGSEA. Trimming left V 6 bases short and J 3 bases short, with 21 bases between.